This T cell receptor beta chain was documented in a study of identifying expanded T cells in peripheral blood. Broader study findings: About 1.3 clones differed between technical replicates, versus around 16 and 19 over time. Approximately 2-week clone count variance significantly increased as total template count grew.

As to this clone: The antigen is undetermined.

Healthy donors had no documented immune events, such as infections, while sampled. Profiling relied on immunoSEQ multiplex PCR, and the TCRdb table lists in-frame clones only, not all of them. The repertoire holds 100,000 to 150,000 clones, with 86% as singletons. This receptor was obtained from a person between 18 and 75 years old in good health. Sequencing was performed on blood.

The CDR3 is CASSLTLGVETQYF. The DNA of the CDR3 is TGTGCCAGCAGCTTAACTTTGGGCGTCGAGACCCAGTACTTC. This sequence joins TRBV7-3 and TRBJ2-5, with D unresolved. Germline CDR1 SGHTA, CDR2 FQGTGA. The V end lost 0 bases, the J end lost 5 bases, and 10 bases lay between the germline ends. The CDR3 covers 14 residues.